This T cell receptor (beta chain) originates from a study of T cell responses to AZD1222 COVID-19 vaccine. Whole-study results and caveats: Clonal diversity was possibly underestimated, and white British individuals and females predominated among donors. Researchers took repertoire samples only after the peak T cell response had come. An increase in Spike-specific TCR breadth and depth was observed after two AZD1222 doses.

Remarks on this clone: Its matching antigen is unknown.

TCRdb's table, derived via immunoSEQ multiplex PCR, lists solely in-frame clones and lacks some. The data show 130,000 to 150,000 clones, approximately 89% seen once. The CDR3 totals 13 residues. V was clipped by 6 bases and J by 4 bases, with 12 bases between them. Germline V gene lookup returns CDR1 LNHNV and CDR2 YYDKDF (reference sequence). This clonotype originated in an adult in good health. V usage is TRBV15 and J usage is TRBJ1-2, with a tentative D call TRBD1 (5 bases). The sequencing used peripheral blood, collected on day 0 of AZD1222 vaccination. Written as DNA, the CDR3 is TGTGCCACCAGAAAGGTCGGGGGCTATGGCTACACCTTC. Translating gives CATRKVGGYGYTF.